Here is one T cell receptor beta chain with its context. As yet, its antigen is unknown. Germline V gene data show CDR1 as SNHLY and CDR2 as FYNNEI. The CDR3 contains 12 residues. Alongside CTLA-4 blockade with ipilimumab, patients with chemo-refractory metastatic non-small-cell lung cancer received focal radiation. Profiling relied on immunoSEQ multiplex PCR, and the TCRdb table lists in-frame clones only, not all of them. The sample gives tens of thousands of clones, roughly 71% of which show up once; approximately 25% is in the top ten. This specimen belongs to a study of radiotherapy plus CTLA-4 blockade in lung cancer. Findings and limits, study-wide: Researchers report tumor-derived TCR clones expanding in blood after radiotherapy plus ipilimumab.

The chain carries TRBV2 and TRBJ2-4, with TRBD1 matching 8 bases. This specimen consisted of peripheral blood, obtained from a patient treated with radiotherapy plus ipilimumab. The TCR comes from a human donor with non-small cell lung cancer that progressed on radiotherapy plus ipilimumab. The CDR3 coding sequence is TGTACGTCGACAGGGGACCAAAACATTCAGTACTTC. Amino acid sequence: CTSTGDQNIQYF.